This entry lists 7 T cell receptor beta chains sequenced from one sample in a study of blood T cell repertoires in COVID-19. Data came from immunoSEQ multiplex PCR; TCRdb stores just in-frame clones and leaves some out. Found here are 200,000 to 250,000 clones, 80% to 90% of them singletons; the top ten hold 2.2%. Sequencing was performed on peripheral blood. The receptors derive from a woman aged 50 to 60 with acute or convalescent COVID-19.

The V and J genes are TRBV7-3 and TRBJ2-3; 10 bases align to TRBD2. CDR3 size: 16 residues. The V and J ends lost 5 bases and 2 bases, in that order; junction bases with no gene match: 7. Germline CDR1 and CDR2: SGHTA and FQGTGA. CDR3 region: CASSPQRGGYTDTQYF. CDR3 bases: TGTGCCAGCAGCCCTCAGCGGGGGGGGTACACAGATACGCAGTATTTT.

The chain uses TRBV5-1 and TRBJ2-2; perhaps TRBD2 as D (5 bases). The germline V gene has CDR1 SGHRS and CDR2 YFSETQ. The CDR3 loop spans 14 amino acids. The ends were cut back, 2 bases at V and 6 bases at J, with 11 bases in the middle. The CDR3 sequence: CASSLADPPGELFF. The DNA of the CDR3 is TGCGCCAGCAGCTTAGCGGACCCACCCGGGGAGCTGTTTTTT.

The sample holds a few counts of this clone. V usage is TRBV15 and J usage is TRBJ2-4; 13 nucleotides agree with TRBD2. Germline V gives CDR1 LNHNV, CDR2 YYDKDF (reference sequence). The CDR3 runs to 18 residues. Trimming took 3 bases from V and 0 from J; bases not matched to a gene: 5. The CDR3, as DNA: TGTGCCACCAGCAGCGGGACTAGCGGGATTCTAGCCAAAAACATTCAGTACTTC. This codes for CATSSGTSGILAKNIQYF.

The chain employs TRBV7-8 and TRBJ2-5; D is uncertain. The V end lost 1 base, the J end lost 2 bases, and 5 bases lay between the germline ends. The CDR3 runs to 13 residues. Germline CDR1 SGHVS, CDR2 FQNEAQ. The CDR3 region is CASSLGRQETQYF. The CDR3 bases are TGTGCCAGCAGCTTAGGGAGACAAGAGACCCAGTACTTC.

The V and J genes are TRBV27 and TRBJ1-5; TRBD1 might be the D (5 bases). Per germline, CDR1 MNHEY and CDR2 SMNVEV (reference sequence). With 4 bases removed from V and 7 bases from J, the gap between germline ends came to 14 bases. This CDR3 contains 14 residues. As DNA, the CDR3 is TGTGCCAGCAGTTCAGAAGGGGCGAGGCAGCCCCAGCATTTT. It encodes CASSSEGARQPQHF.

In nucleotides, the CDR3 is TGTGCCAGCTCACCGGGGCTTCGTCAGGGGGAGCAGTTCTTC. Amino acids: CASSPGLRQGEQFF. This chain links TRBV18 with TRBJ2-1, with a possible D match to TRBD1 (6 bases). The V end was cut by 3 bases, the J end by 10 bases, with 16 bases between. The CDR3 runs 14 residues. Germline V gene sequence: CDR1 KGHSH, CDR2 LQKENI.

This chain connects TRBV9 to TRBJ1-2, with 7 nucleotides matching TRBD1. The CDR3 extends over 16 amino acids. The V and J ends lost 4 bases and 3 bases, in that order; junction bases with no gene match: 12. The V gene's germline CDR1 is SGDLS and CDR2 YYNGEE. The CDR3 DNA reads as TGTGCCAGCAGCTATCCCAGAGGGGGCGCGCACTATGGCTACACCTTC. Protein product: CASSYPRGGAHYGYTF.